This T cell receptor beta chain was sequenced during a study of T cell repertoires in cytomegalovirus infection. Per germline, CDR1 LNHDA and CDR2 SQIVND (reference sequence). Deletions cut 3 bases from V and 3 bases from J, with 12 bases between. The CDR3 consists of 15 residues. TCRdb re-analysed the reads in MiXCR, keeping a single row per CDR3 protein. The sample has under 200,000 distinct CDR3 sequences, 8% to 10% seen once; the top ten hold about 4.6%. In its sample, this clonotype was seen many times. The chain has TRBV19 and TRBJ1-5, with D possibly being TRBD1 (6 bases). This sequence originates from a human donor in good health (CMV status not recorded). Some clones in this sample may be carry-over from other donors' samples. The material sequenced was PBMCs. In nucleotides, the CDR3 is TGTGCCAGTAGTATGGGTACAGGGCTCAATCAGCCCCAGCATTTT. It specifies CASSMGTGLNQPQHF.